The rows below give T cell receptor beta chains drawn from one sample of a study of blood T cells in healthy people across ages. TCRdb independently ran MiXCR on the 5' RACE reads; one entry per CDR3 protein. The table has just under 550,000 distinct CDR3 sequences, approximately 25% seen once. These same records also appear under a second study, on T cells of mothers and their children.

The sequenced material came from blood. The receptors derive from a boy younger than 18 in good health. The CDR3 runs from the conserved cysteine through the conserved F or W. D genes are given only for firm matches. Size values are once, few and many counts, or a class for expanded clones, and some rows have none.

v_gene	d_gene	abundance	j_gene	CDR3aa	CDR3nt
TRBV7-2	.	.	TRBJ2-2	CASSSTGLATGELFF	TGTGCCAGCAGCTCCACCGGTCTGGCCACCGGGGAGCTGTTTTTT
TRBV6-6	TRBD1	.	TRBJ2-7	CASSFGTGSGGEQYF	TGTGCCAGCAGTTTTGGGACAGGATCAGGGGGGGAGCAGTACTTC
TRBV28	.	.	TRBJ2-5	CASSLGRGLVQYF	TGTGCCAGCAGTTTGGGCAGGGGTTTGGTGCAGTACTTC
TRBV7-9	.	.	TRBJ2-7	CASSRPMAGGEQYF	TGTGCCAGCAGCCGACCCATGGCCGGGGGCGAGCAGTACTTC
TRBV5-1	.	.	TRBJ1-6	CASSFSGGVSPLHF	TGCGCCAGCAGCTTTTCGGGGGGAGTTTCACCCCTCCACTTT
TRBV4-3	TRBD1	.	TRBJ2-2	CASSQRPGQGSTGELFF	TGCGCCAGCAGCCAGCGCCCGGGACAGGGTTCTACCGGGGAGCTGTTTTTT
TRBV6-2/TRBV6-3	TRBD2	.	TRBJ2-1	CASSRNPSGGVNEQFF	TGTGCCAGCAGCCGAAACCCTAGCGGGGGAGTCAATGAGCAGTTCTTC
TRBV4-2	.	few	TRBJ1-2	CASSQVPQANYGYTF	TGTGCCAGCAGCCAAGTCCCACAGGCTAACTATGGCTACACCTTC
TRBV28	.	few	TRBJ1-2	CASGGAPDYGYTF	TGTGCCAGCGGGGGAGCGCCCGACTATGGCTACACCTTC
TRBV7-2	.	.	TRBJ1-4	CASSRDRSAEKLFF	TGTGCCAGCAGCCGAGACCGATCGGCGGAAAAACTGTTTTTT
TRBV7-9	TRBD2	.	TRBJ2-4	CASSPSGREDIQYF	TGTGCCAGCAGCCCGAGCGGGAGGGAAGACATTCAGTACTTC
TRBV7-9	TRBD2	few	TRBJ2-1	CASSQTSGQFF	TGTGCCAGCAGCCAAACTAGCGGCCAGTTCTTC
TRBV12-3/TRBV12-4	.	many	TRBJ2-5	CASSYRETQYF	TGTGCCAGCAGTTATAGGGAGACCCAGTACTTC
TRBV7-2	TRBD1	few	TRBJ2-7	CASSQTGTGEAEQYF	TGTGCCAGCAGCCAAACCGGGACAGGGGAAGCCGAGCAGTACTTC
TRBV29-1	.	.	TRBJ2-1	CSVGGVLNEQFF	TGCAGCGTTGGGGGTGTACTCAATGAGCAGTTCTTC
TRBV19	.	.	TRBJ1-5	CASSISGTLTNQPQHF	TGTGCCAGTAGTATTTCCGGGACATTAACCAATCAGCCCCAGCATTTT
TRBV28	.	.	TRBJ1-6	CASSMTGRGYSPLHF	TGTGCCAGCAGTATGACGGGAAGAGGATACTCACCCCTCCACTTT
TRBV29-1	.	.	TRBJ2-1	CSVAHPYNEQFF	TGCAGCGTTGCGCACCCATACAATGAGCAGTTCTTC
TRBV7-9	TRBD2	.	TRBJ2-1	CASIGLAGGSSYNEQFF	TGTGCCAGCATCGGACTAGCGGGGGGGAGCTCCTACAATGAGCAGTTCTTC
TRBV7-2	.	.	TRBJ2-1	CASSPPGTRENEQFF	TGTGCCAGCAGCCCCCCCGGGACACGGGAGAATGAGCAGTTCTTC
TRBV3-1	.	few	TRBJ2-5	CASSQSAFQETQYF	TGTGCCAGCAGCCAGAGCGCCTTCCAAGAGACCCAGTACTTC
TRBV4-1	TRBD2	.	TRBJ2-7	CASSQALAGVSEQYF	TGCGCCAGCAGCCAAGCACTAGCGGGAGTCTCCGAGCAGTACTTC
TRBV6-5	.	many	TRBJ2-1	CASSSGSSYNEQFF	TGTGCCAGCAGTAGCGGAAGCTCCTACAATGAGCAGTTCTTC
TRBV7-2	.	.	TRBJ1-1	CASSLRSGVNTEAFF	TGTGCCAGCAGCTTACGGTCGGGAGTGAACACTGAAGCTTTCTTT
TRBV2	TRBD2	many	TRBJ2-5	CASSGTLAGGETQYF	TGTGCCAGCAGTGGTACACTAGCGGGGGGGGAGACCCAGTACTTC
TRBV5-6	.	.	TRBJ2-1	CASSPQDGEQFF	TGTGCCAGCAGCCCACAGGATGGTGAGCAGTTCTTC
TRBV3-1	TRBD2	few	TRBJ2-3	CASSESSGILDTQYF	TGTGCCAGCAGTGAATCTAGCGGGATTTTGGATACGCAGTATTTT
TRBV4-3	.	once	TRBJ2-1	CASSQYVPGLTYNEQFF	TGCGCCAGCAGCCAATATGTCCCGGGACTTACCTACAATGAGCAGTTCTTC
TRBV9	.	.	TRBJ2-1	CASSVVGVGDEQFF	TGTGCCAGCAGCGTAGTGGGGGTTGGGGATGAGCAGTTCTTC
TRBV7-9	TRBD2	.	TRBJ2-5	CASSVSSGGGETQYF	TGTGCCAGCAGTGTCTCTAGCGGTGGAGGGGAGACCCAGTACTTC
TRBV20-1	.	.	TRBJ2-7	CSARGTAYEQYF	TGCAGTGCTAGAGGAACGGCCTACGAGCAGTACTTC
TRBV7-2	TRBD1	.	TRBJ1-2	CASSTRQGGGGYTF	TGTGCCAGCAGCACAAGACAGGGGGGCGGTGGCTACACCTTC
TRBV2	.	few	TRBJ1-1	CASSELKNTEAFF	TGTGCCAGCAGTGAACTAAAGAACACTGAAGCTTTCTTT